What follows are 21 T cell receptor beta chains derived from one specimen sequenced in a study of blood T cell repertoires in COVID-19 (dated by TCRdb to 2019 to 2021). Library creation used the immunoSEQ multiplex PCR assay. Here the immuneACCESS table is served through TCRdb, limited to in-frame sequences with V and J called. Missing clones are a known gap in these copies; in checked studies unresolved V genes cover under half, and the rest lacks a known reason. The sample table shows about 150,000 clones, and under 90% are seen once. The top ten clones comprise about 7.3% of the sample. Material: PBMCs or T cells enriched from blood (not recorded which). These receptors were obtained from a man aged 50 to 59 who had recovered from COVID-19.

Only one count was recorded for this clone. The chain joins TRBV19 to TRBJ2-7; 9 nucleotides line up with TRBD1. The germline gives CDR1 LNHDA, CDR2 SQIVND (reference sequence). V gave up 6 bases and J gave up 3 bases; unmatched junction bases: 9. There are 15 residues in the CDR3. The CDR3 DNA follows: TGTGCCAGTAGCCCTCCCGGGACAGGGAACTACGAGCAGTACTTC. Protein: CASSPPGTGNYEQYF.

This sequence joins TRBV5-1 and TRBJ1-1; 8 bases align to TRBD1. There are 15 residues in the CDR3. Germline CDR1 SGHRS, CDR2 YFSETQ. Trimming took 4 bases from V and 4 from J; bases not matched to a gene: 9. CDR3 protein: CASSQGARGSTEAFF. In DNA form, the CDR3 reads TGCGCCAGCAGCCAGGGGGCGCGTGGTAGCACTGAAGCTTTCTTT.

The J gene is TRBJ2-4, the V gene TRBV2; D is undetermined. Germline assignment: CDR1 SNHLY and CDR2 FYNNEI. The CDR3 runs to 13 residues. Trimming took 6 bases from V and 1 from J, leaving 7 bases between them. In nucleotides, the CDR3 is TGTGCCAGCAGGGGCTTGGCCAAAAACATTCAGTACTTC. It translates to CASRGLAKNIQYF.

The V and J genes are TRBV5-6 and TRBJ2-1, with 7 bases identical to TRBD2. V dropped 0 bases and J dropped 4; count of bases not matched to a gene: 7. The CDR3 extends over 16 amino acids. Germline V gives CDR1 SGHDT, CDR2 YYEEEE. The CDR3 sequence is CASSLAWASGYNEQFF. CDR3 in DNA: TGTGCCAGCAGCTTGGCCTGGGCTAGCGGATACAATGAGCAGTTCTTC.

V and J are TRBV3-1 (or the pseudogene TRBV3-2) and TRBJ2-1, with 10 bases lining up with TRBD1. The ends lost 6 bases at V and 7 bases at J; junction bases unmatched: 6. Per the germline V gene, CDR1 is LGHDT and CDR2 is YNNKEL (reference sequence). This CDR3 has 14 residues. The CDR3 protein is CASSRGQGRNEQFF. In DNA, the CDR3 is TGTGCCAGCAGTCGGGGACAGGGGAGGAATGAGCAGTTCTTC.

A remark on this clone: The identical CDR3 is also encoded by other nucleotide sequences in the sample. The CDR3 DNA sequence: TGTGCCAGCTCACCATCTGGGCGGGATTCACCCCTCCACTTT. It is translated as CASSPSGRDSPLHF. This chain uses TRBV18 with TRBJ1-6; D not resolved. Germline CDR1 and CDR2: KGHSH and LQKENI. The CDR3 loop spans 14 amino acids. The V and J ends lost 2 bases and 8 bases respectively, with 10 bases between them. The whole variable domain, remainder taken from reference TRBV18 and TRBJ1-6, is NAGVMQNPRHLVRRRGQEARLRCSPMKGHSHVYWYRQLPEEGLKFMVYLQKENIIDESGMPKERFSAEFPKEGPSILRIQQVVRGDSAAYFCASSPSGRDSPLHFGNGTRLTVT.

The chain is built from TRBV11-1 and TRBJ2-1, with TRBD2 matching 11 bases. CDR3 size: 13 residues. CDR1 SGHAT and CDR2 FQDESV come from the germline V gene (reference sequence). The V segment lost 6 bases and the J segment 9 bases; nucleotides outside the gene matches: 4. The CDR3 nucleotides read TGTGCCAGCAGTAGCGGGGGGGCCGGTGAGCAGTTCTTC. Its translation: CASSSGGAGEQFF.

This chain joins TRBV2 and TRBJ1-5, with 7 positions matching TRBD1. Germline values: CDR1 SNHLY, CDR2 FYNNEI. There are 14 residues in the CDR3. V shed 6 bases, J shed 4 bases, and the junction held 6 bases outside the gene matches. CDR3 amino acids: CASSRDSSNQPQHF. The CDR3 DNA reads TGTGCCAGCAGCCGGGACAGCTCGAATCAGCCCCAGCATTTT.

The V gene is TRBV25-1, the J gene TRBJ2-7; D uncertain. Germline CDR1 reads MGHDK; CDR2 reads SYGVNS. Between the trimmed V and J ends, which lost 9 bases and 0 bases, there was a span of 9 bases. This CDR3 is built from 12 residues. The CDR3 DNA reads as TGTGCCAGAGCCAAACTCTCCTACGAGCAGTACTTC. Encoded protein: CARAKLSYEQYF.

The chain employs TRBV19 and TRBJ1-2; maybe TRBD1 (6 bases). Looked up from germline, CDR1 is LNHDA and CDR2 is SQIVND (reference sequence). Trimming cost V 1 base and J 7 bases, with 16 bases left between them. The CDR3 spans 15 residues. CDR3 sequence reads: CASSIATRGRVGYTF. DNA for the CDR3: TGTGCCAGTAGTATAGCCACGCGGGGGCGAGTTGGCTACACCTTC. Full variable domain (remainder filled in from reference TRBV19 and TRBJ1-2): DGGITQSPKYLFRKEGQNVTLSCEQNLNHDAMYWYRQDPGQGLRLIYYSQIVNDFQKGDIAEGYSVSREKKESFPLTVTSAQKNPTAFYLCASSIATRGRVGYTFGSGTRLTVV.

The chain is built from TRBV18 and TRBJ1-5, with D possibly TRBD1 on 5 matching bases. V was clipped by 10 bases and J by 0 bases, with 13 bases between them. This CDR3 is built from 14 residues. Germline V gene sequence: CDR1 KGHSH, CDR2 LQKENI. The CDR3: CANWGRYSNQPQHF. CDR3 nucleotide sequence: TGTGCCAACTGGGGCAGATATAGCAATCAGCCCCAGCATTTT.

The chain carries TRBV21-1 and TRBJ1-3. TRBV21-1 is deemed a pseudogene. The CDR3 is made up of 17 amino acids. CDR3 coding DNA: TGTGCCAGCAGCGTCGCGCTGGAGGCCTACTCTGGAAACACCATATATTTT. As protein: CASSVALEAYSGNTIYF.

This clone turned up a few times. As DNA, the CDR3 is TGTGCCAGCAGCAAAAGGGGGAACACTGAAGCTTTCTTT. As protein: CASSKRGNTEAFF. The V call is TRBV21-1, the J call TRBJ1-1; the DNA was not used to check the table's D call, TRBD1. TRBV21-1 is tagged as a pseudogene. The CDR3 has 13 residues.

The chain carries TRBV24-1 and TRBJ2-5; D gene unclear. The germline V gene encodes CDR1 KGHDR and CDR2 SFDVKD. With 5 bases removed from V and 0 bases from J, the gap between germline ends came to 6 bases. CDR3 length: 13 amino acids. This chain's CDR3 is CATSAGNQETQYF. The DNA of the CDR3 is TGTGCCACCAGTGCAGGAAACCAAGAGACCCAGTACTTC.

The V gene is TRBV7-2, the J gene TRBJ1-3; D possibly corresponds to TRBD1 (5 bases). This CDR3 is 15 amino acids long. CDR1 is SGHTA, CDR2 FQGNSA, per germline. The ends were cut back, 5 bases at V and 3 bases at J, with 14 bases in the middle. This CDR3 is CASSPSGGSGNTIYF. DNA for the CDR3: TGTGCCAGCAGCCCCTCCGGGGGAAGTGGAAACACCATATATTTT.

The chain employs TRBV6-1 and TRBJ1-5; TRBD1 might be the D (5 bases). V was shortened by 2 bases and J by 5 bases, with 7 bases between the two germline ends. The CDR3 runs 13 residues. Per germline, CDR1 MNHNS and CDR2 SASEGT. In nucleotides, the CDR3 is TGTGCCAGCAGTGAATCCAGGGATCAGCCCCAGCATTTT. Its protein product is CASSESRDQPQHF.

The chain couples TRBV7-9 to TRBJ1-1; the D is unclear. CDR3 size: 13 residues. Germline V CDR1 and CDR2: SEHNR, FQNEAQ (reference sequence). V was cut by 1 base and J by 4 bases, with 7 bases left in between. The CDR3 region has the DNA TGTGCCAGCAGCTTAGGTGACTCCACTGAAGCTTTCTTT. Amino acid sequence: CASSLGDSTEAFF. The full variable domain, with the rest looked up from reference TRBV7-9 and TRBJ1-1, is DTGVSQNPRHKITKRGQNVTFRCDPISEHNRLYWYRQTLGQGPEFLTYFQNEAQLEKSRLLSDRFSAERPKGSFSTLEIQRTEQGDSAMYLCASSLGDSTEAFFGQGTRLTVV.

The gene calls are TRBV7-3 and TRBJ2-7; 12 positions agree with TRBD1. Germline V CDR1 and CDR2: SGHTA, FQGTGA. J was trimmed by 5 bases and V by 5 bases; bases with no gene match: 7. This CDR3 is 15 amino acids long. The chain's CDR3 is CASSLGQGARDEQYF. The CDR3 DNA sequence: TGTGCCAGCAGCCTGGGACAGGGGGCGCGTGACGAGCAGTACTTC.

The rearrangement joins TRBV30 to TRBJ1-4; unclear D gene. Germline V gene lookup returns CDR1 GTSNPN and CDR2 SVGIG (reference sequence). The CDR3 extends over 14 amino acids. Trimming removed 0 bases at V and 1 base at J, with 6 bases between. The CDR3 DNA is TGTGCCTGGAGTGTACCAGGAACTAATGAAAAACTGTTTTTT. Translation gives CAWSVPGTNEKLFF.

The chain links TRBV3-1 (or the pseudogene TRBV3-2) to TRBJ1-6; D may be TRBD1 (6 bases). V lost 6 bases, J lost 10 bases, and 16 bases lay in between. Germline V lookup: CDR1 LGHDT, CDR2 YNNKEL (reference sequence). There are 14 residues in the CDR3. As DNA, the CDR3 is TGTGCCAGCAGGTACTCGGGGGGGCAATCACCCCTCCACTTT. Translating gives CASRYSGGQSPLHF.

This chain uses TRBV11-2 with TRBJ2-5; 9 nucleotides line up with TRBD2. J gave up 4 bases and V 3 bases, and 9 bases lay outside the gene matches. Germline CDR1 reads SGHAT; CDR2 reads FQNNGV. The CDR3 sequence is 16 residues long. Written as DNA, the CDR3 is TGTGCCAGCAGCTTCCTCGCGGGGGGGTCGGGAGAGACCCAGTACTTC. Its protein product is CASSFLAGGSGETQYF. The full variable domain, completed using reference TRBV11-2 and TRBJ2-5, is EAGVAQSPRYKIIEKRQSVAFWCNPISGHATLYWYQQILGQGPKLLIQFQNNGVVDDSQLPKDRFSAERLKGVDSTLKIQPAKLEDSAVYLCASSFLAGGSGETQYFGPGTRLLVL.